This T cell receptor beta chain appears in the sequencing data of a study of T cells in Graves' hyperthyroidism and ophthalmopathy (dated by TCRdb to the late 2010s). Regarding the study in general: Peripheral blood samples were taken at the time of initial diagnosis, prior to any treatment. To identify distinguishing TCR V-J signatures, a discovery cohort of about 95 patients was used, comprising 43 with Graves' ophthalmopathy and some 60 with stable Graves' hyperthyroidism. Prospective prediction of ophthalmopathy was tested in an independent validation cohort consisting of roughly 20 hyperthyroidism patients and over 15 patients who later progressed to ophthalmopathy. The roughly 90 discovery patients were divided at random into training and test sets in a 7:3 ratio. The study also compared thyroid tissue and blood T-cell repertoires from several Graves' hyperthyroidism patients. After sampling, hyperthyroidism patients received methimazole starting at 30 mg daily, and ophthalmopathy patients received high-dose intravenous methylprednisolone. The paper reports TCR Vbeta CDR3 sequencing of roughly 140 peripheral blood samples: around 41 ophthalmopathy, 75 to 80 hyperthyroidism and approximately 17 progressor patients. Results the study describes overall, beyond this receptor: Most expanded thyroid clonotypes (frequency above 0.001) were also detected in blood, a finding suggesting that blood repertoires may reflect thyroid immune responses. A 13 V-J signature model separated ophthalmopathy from stable hyperthyroidism, with approximately 87% sensitivity and 81.08% specificity in cross-validation and 80%/75% in testing. Sample size was not statistically predetermined, and investigators were not blinded to group allocation. In validation, progression to ophthalmopathy was predicted by the model with more than 65% sensitivity and roughly 76% specificity, a median of approximately 7.1 months before onset.

This clonotype was seen many times. Its antigen is still unknown. Per-nucleotide qualities are absent, and no much larger clonotype sits a single base away. A patient counted as having stable Graves' hyperthyroidism if no progression to ophthalmopathy occurred over 18 months of follow-up. The hyperthyroidism patients were between 18 and 65 years old and newly diagnosed, with a disease duration of less than 2 months. Patients with uncontrolled infections, other autoimmune diseases, pregnancy or lactation were excluded. Diagnoses were based on clinical symptoms, serum thyroxine and TRAb, thyroid ultrasound and orbital computed tomography. PBMCs were separated from roughly 10 ml of fresh peripheral blood using Ficoll-Paque density gradient centrifugation. Total RNA was extracted with Trizol reagent, and quality was checked on an Agilent 2100 Bioanalyzer. Amplification of TCR beta CDR3 regions was carried out from RNA transcripts. The TCR CDR3 was subjected to a first round of RT-PCR using the HTBI primer set and the Qiagen OneStep RT-PCR kit. A second multiplex PCR round built the libraries, followed by size selection and purification. Paired-end sequencing of the libraries was performed with 100 bp reads on an Illumina HiSeq2000. In the source study's methods: SOAPnuke was used to process the raw data, with reads discarded if the reads contained adapters or uncalled bases, had a mean Phred below 15, or lacked an exact constant-primer or identifier match. COPE v1.2.5 was used to merge the high-quality paired reads, and each unique nucleotide sequence was defined as a clonotype. MiTCR v1.1 was used to align clonotypes to the IMGT TRBV, TRBD and TRBJ reference segments. Only V-J combinations with frequency above 0.0001, covering approximately 99% of repertoires, were analysed. A TCS score was defined as the ratio of F50 (clonal expansion) to E x V (chaos), with BLOSUM62-based TCRdist applied between CDR3 peptides within each V-J. Welch's t-statistics and random forest reduced just over 500 V-J features to 13, which were used in a naive Bayes classifier (R e1071). TCRdb ran its own pipeline on the public reads, namely fastp trimming at Q25 and MiXCR clone calling, and kept in-frame beta chains. For every CDR3 protein sequence, its rows merge into one entry that carries the most common genes and DNA. The V and J calls, along with clone size, are taken from TCRdb and not from the paper's own processing. The sample table contains about 400,000 distinct CDR3 sequences; only one count was recorded for roughly an eighth of them. Around a tenth of the sample lies in the top ten.

CDR1 is given as MNHNS and CDR2 as SASEGT, both from the germline V gene. The junction carries 15 bases between V and J, which are trimmed by 7 bases and 5 bases respectively. The cysteine opens and the phenylalanine closes a CDR3 of 13 amino acids. The kept DNA is CDR3 alone, 39 bases in frame from the first base. The rearrangement joined TRBV6-1 to TRBJ2-7, with the D segment identity uncertain. The receptor's source is a woman aged 18-29 years with Graves' hyperthyroidism. The material sequenced was blood. The DNA sequence is TGTGCCAGCACCCCTACAGAGCCCAACGAGCAGTACTTC. This codes for CASTPTEPNEQYF.